These 32 T cell receptor beta chains were all obtained from the same sample, sequenced in a study of regulatory T cells in long-lasting Graves disease. Assembly of TCR beta libraries relied on iRepertoire HTBI primers together with Arm-PCR of CDR3 regions. TCRdb re-analysed the multiplex PCR reads in MiXCR, keeping a single row per CDR3 protein. The sample lists a few hundred thousand distinct CDR3 sequences, around 24% occurring once. Time point reported: persistent/refractory GD, antithyroid drugs over 5 years with positive TRAb. PBMC-extracted RNA yielded the TCR library. Sample: peripheral blood mononuclear cells (PBMCs), taken when the disease was refractory, from a patient treated with antithyroid drugs. The receptor source for this set is a female donor with Graves disease.

This clonotype showed up just once. J is TRBJ2-1 and V is TRBV14, with TRBD1 matching over 7 bases. V dropped 2 bases and J dropped 11; count of bases not matched to a gene: 3. Germline V gene lookup returns CDR1 SGHDN and CDR2 FVKESK. The CDR3 contains 12 residues. For the CDR3, the DNA is TGTGCCAGCAGCCAACAACAGGGGAAGCAGTTCTTC. This encodes CASSQQQGKQFF.

The V call is TRBV20-1, the J call TRBJ2-5; TRBD2 aligns across 10 bases. The germline CDR1 and CDR2 sequences are DFQATT and SNEGSKA (reference sequence). The CDR3 length is 17 residues. With V trimmed by 6 bases and J by 3 bases, 16 bases remained unmatched. This CDR3 reads CSAEGGGTAGGEETQYF. CDR3 sequence (DNA): TGCAGTGCGGAGGGGGGGGGCACAGCGGGAGGGGAAGAGACCCAGTACTTC.

This clonotype was detected many times. The chain uses TRBV12-3 or TRBV12-4 and TRBJ1-4, with 10 bases that match TRBD1. The CDR3 consists of 17 residues. Trimming cost V 5 bases and J 5 bases; bases outside gene matches: 11. CDR3 amino acids: CASSPWTGGSRNEKLFF. The CDR3 DNA follows: TGTGCCAGCAGTCCATGGACAGGGGGATCGAGAAATGAAAAACTGTTTTTT.

This chain connects TRBV19 to TRBJ1-1; D not resolved. CDR1 and CDR2 from the germline V gene are LNHDA and SQIVND (reference sequence). This CDR3 spans 14 amino acids. The V gene lost 5 bases and the J gene lost 1 base, with 11 bases spanning the gap. The CDR3 spells CASSSRAENTEAFF. CDR3 sequence (DNA): TGTGCCAGTAGTTCCCGGGCCGAGAACACTGAAGCTTTCTTT.

With regard to this clonotype: Possible read error: a much larger clone is one base away. The chain joins TRBV2 to TRBJ2-7; D perhaps matches TRBD2 (6 bases). This CDR3 contains 14 residues. Germline assignment: CDR1 SNHLY and CDR2 FYNNEI. The V and J ends lost 3 bases and 2 bases respectively, with 11 bases between them. CDR3 DNA sequence: TGTGCCAGCAGTGAGTCTAGCGCCGCCTACGAGCAGTACTTC. Residues: CASSESSAAYEQYF.

This clonotype was counted only a few times. CDR3 residues: CASSSTLSNEKLFF. CDR3 nucleotide sequence: TGTGCCAGCAGCTCGACACTTTCTAATGAAAAACTGTTTTTT. J is TRBJ1-4 and V is TRBV7-2; no reliable D call. Per the germline V gene, CDR1 is SGHTA and CDR2 is FQGNSA. Trimming cost V 4 bases and J 3 bases, with 9 bases left between them. The CDR3 is 14 amino acids. Based on the CDR3 plus reference TRBV7-2 and TRBJ1-4, the full variable domain is GAGVSQSPSNKVTEKGKDVELRCDPISGHTALYWYRQSLGQGLEFLIYFQGNSAPDKSGLPSDRFSAERTGGSVSTLTIQRTQQEDSAVYLCASSSTLSNEKLFFGSGTQLSVL.

The V and J genes are TRBV27 and TRBJ2-7, with D perhaps matching TRBD1 or TRBD2 (5 bases each). Trimming shortened V by 5 bases and J by 8 bases, and 16 bases separated the two germline ends. Germline V gene lookup returns CDR1 MNHEY and CDR2 SMNVEV (reference sequence). This CDR3 contains 13 residues. The CDR3 loop reads CASSPWDVKQQYF. As DNA, the CDR3 is TGTGCCAGCAGTCCTTGGGACGTTAAACAGCAGTACTTC.

This clonotype has ten or more counts. This rearrangement joins TRBV2 to TRBJ2-5; a weak D match, TRBD1 (6 bases). CDR1 and CDR2 from the germline V gene are SNHLY and FYNNEI. The CDR3 is made up of 13 amino acids. The V end lost 3 bases, the J end lost 7 bases, and 12 bases lay between the germline ends. The CDR3 DNA reads TGTGCCAGCAGTGAGGTTGAAGGGGGGACCCAGTACTTC. Translation gives CASSEVEGGTQYF. Full variable domain (outside the CDR3, taken from reference TRBV2 and TRBJ2-5): EPEVTQTPSHQVTQMGQEVILRCVPISNHLYFYWYRQILGQKVEFLVSFYNNEISEKSEIFDDQFSVERPDGSNFTLKIRSTKLEDSAMYFCASSEVEGGTQYFGPGTRLLVL.

The V call is TRBV19, the J call TRBJ2-7; D perhaps matches TRBD1 (5 bases). Germline values: CDR1 LNHDA, CDR2 SQIVND (reference sequence). The CDR3 consists of 13 residues. V was pared by 3 bases and J by 5 bases, with 11 bases between. CDR3: CASSIPRAHEQYF. The DNA of the CDR3 is TGTGCCAGTAGTATTCCCAGGGCCCACGAGCAGTACTTC.

Note on this clonotype: This clone may be a read error of a much larger clone one base away. The V call is TRBV6-2 or TRBV6-3, the J call TRBJ1-2; D unclear. Trimming removed 5 bases from V and 6 bases from J, with 13 bases in between. Looked up from germline, CDR1 is MNHEY and CDR2 is SVGEGT. The CDR3 is made up of 13 amino acids. CDR3 nucleotide sequence: TGTGCCAGCAGTGAATACGGCAGTGATGGCTACACCTTC. It codes for CASSEYGSDGYTF.

The V gene is TRBV19, the J gene TRBJ2-7; tentative D call: TRBD1 (6 bases). Trimming took 7 bases from V and 3 from J, leaving 19 bases between them. Germline V gives CDR1 LNHDA, CDR2 SQIVND (reference sequence). The CDR3 runs 15 residues. CDR3 coding DNA: TGTGCCAGTAAGAGAGGGGGAGAACCTGACTACGAGCAGTACTTC. This codes for CASKRGGEPDYEQYF.

This sequence joins TRBV18 and TRBJ1-2; the D gene is possibly TRBD1 (6 bases). V was trimmed by 3 bases and J by 6 bases, leaving 23 bases between them. The CDR3 loop spans 17 amino acids. Germline V gives CDR1 KGHSH, CDR2 LQKENI. The CDR3 DNA follows: TGTGCCAGCTCACCGGGCTCTCTGTGGGGGCGCACGGATGGCTACACCTTC. Translation gives CASSPGSLWGRTDGYTF.

The chain is built from TRBV7-2 and TRBJ2-6, with TRBD1 matching over 9 bases. The CDR3 totals 16 residues. The trim removed 4 bases at V and 4 bases at J, leaving 5 bases unmatched. Germline CDR1 and CDR2: SGHTA and FQGNSA. Here the CDR3 reads CASSSQGALGANVLTF. The CDR3, as DNA: TGTGCCAGCAGCTCACAGGGGGCGCTGGGGGCCAACGTCCTGACTTTC.

There are a few counts of this clonotype. The chain combines TRBV20-1 with TRBJ2-7; 12 nucleotides agree with TRBD2. Trimming cost V 3 bases and J 2 bases; bases outside gene matches: 5. The CDR3 sequence is 15 residues long. Germline V lookup: CDR1 DFQATT, CDR2 SNEGSKA (reference sequence). The CDR3 DNA is TGCAGTGCTAGCCCCGGACTAGCGGGGACCTACGAGCAGTACTTC. Amino acids: CSASPGLAGTYEQYF.

This clonotype was observed at least ten times. The chain joins TRBV6-1 to TRBJ1-5; maybe TRBD1 (6 bases). The CDR3 runs 14 residues. With 9 bases removed from V and 6 bases from J, the gap between germline ends came to 18 bases. Per the germline V gene, CDR1 is MNHNS and CDR2 is SASEGT. For the CDR3, the DNA is TGTGCCAGTCTGGACAGCGGGCGAAGTCAGCCCCAGCATTTT. It encodes CASLDSGRSQPQHF.

This clonotype has a handful of counts. The chain employs TRBV9 and TRBJ2-7; D is perhaps TRBD2 (6 bases). This CDR3 contains 15 residues. Germline V CDR1 and CDR2: SGDLS, YYNGEE. The germline V and J ends were trimmed by 0 bases and 5 bases, with 15 bases remaining between them. The CDR3 loop is CASSVGVREDDEQYF. CDR3 sequence (DNA): TGTGCCAGCAGCGTAGGGGTAAGGGAGGACGACGAGCAGTACTTC.

Concerning this clonotype: With a much larger clone just one base away, this may be a read error. The chain recombines TRBV10-3 with TRBJ2-7; TRBD2 agrees at 10 bases. This CDR3 contains 19 residues. J was trimmed by 4 bases and V by 2 bases; bases with no gene match: 17. CDR1 is ENHRY and CDR2 is SYGVKD in the germline V gene. The CDR3 sequence: CAISEPWTSGERSPYEQYF. In nucleotides, the CDR3 is TGTGCCATCAGTGAGCCCTGGACTAGCGGAGAAAGAAGTCCTTACGAGCAGTACTTC.

V is TRBV29-1 and J is TRBJ1-1, with a possible D match to TRBD1 (6 bases). From germline, CDR1 is SQVTM and CDR2 ANQGSEA. Trimming stripped 0 bases from V and 4 bases from J, with 9 bases between. The CDR3 covers 13 residues. The CDR3 DNA sequence: TGCAGCGTTGAAGAACAGGGAAGCACTGAAGCTTTCTTT. Translating gives CSVEEQGSTEAFF.

This rearrangement joins TRBV6-5 to TRBJ2-2; TRBD2 agrees at 9 bases. V gave up 4 bases and J gave up 4 bases; unmatched junction bases: 7. The germline V gene has CDR1 MNHEY and CDR2 SVGAGI. CDR3 size: 16 residues. The CDR3 region has the DNA TGTGCCAGCAGTTCTGCGGGAGGGCCGAGCACCGGGGAGCTGTTTTTT. As protein: CASSSAGGPSTGELFF.

This clonotype has just a few counts. The chain recombines TRBV29-1 with TRBJ2-7, with D perhaps matching TRBD1 (6 bases). The germline CDR1 and CDR2 sequences are SQVTM and ANQGSEA. Trimming removed 6 bases at V and 0 bases at J, with 15 bases between. The CDR3 extends over 14 amino acids. The CDR3 spells CSVLQGTSSYEQYF. The CDR3 DNA sequence: TGCAGCGTCCTACAGGGTACCAGCTCCTACGAGCAGTACTTC.

The rearrangement joins TRBV12-3 or TRBV12-4 to TRBJ1-5, with 7 nucleotides matching TRBD1. The J segment lost 11 bases and the V segment lost 7 bases, leaving 20 bases of the junction unmatched. The length of the CDR3 is 16 residues. The CDR3 DNA reads as TGTGCCAGCACCAACTCGGGTAAGGGGGCGAGCCAGTCCCAGCATTTT. Protein product: CASTNSGKGASQSQHF.

The chain recombines TRBV9 with TRBJ2-2; TRBD1 might be the D (5 bases). The CDR3 consists of 15 residues. Per the germline V gene, CDR1 is SGDLS and CDR2 is YYNGEE. V was cut by 1 base and J by 3 bases, with 10 bases left in between. The CDR3 loop is CASSVLQGDTGELFF. In DNA form, the CDR3 reads TGTGCCAGCAGCGTACTCCAGGGTGACACCGGGGAGCTGTTTTTT. The whole variable domain, filled in from reference TRBV9 and TRBJ2-2, reads DSGVTQTPKHLITATGQRVTLRCSPRSGDLSVYWYQQSLDQGLQFLIQYYNGEERAKGNILERFSAQQFPDLHSELNLSSLELGDSALYFCASSVLQGDTGELFFGEGSRLTVL.

There are a few counts of this clonotype. This chain connects TRBV19 to TRBJ1-1; D not certain. The CDR3 runs to 13 residues. From germline, CDR1 is LNHDA and CDR2 SQIVND (reference sequence). The V and J ends lost 6 bases and 4 bases respectively, with 12 bases between them. The CDR3 DNA reads TGTGCCAGTAGCAGTATGACGGGCACTGAAGCTTTCTTT. It translates to CASSSMTGTEAFF.

This clonotype was counted many times. This chain uses TRBV27 with TRBJ1-1; D perhaps matches TRBD1 (6 bases). The CDR3 spans 14 residues. The V gene lost 3 bases and the J gene lost 2 bases, with 10 bases spanning the gap. Germline V gives CDR1 MNHEY, CDR2 SMNVEV (reference sequence). Written as DNA, the CDR3 is TGTGCCAGCAGTTTCGGACAGAGAAACACTGAAGCTTTCTTT. This sequence encodes CASSFGQRNTEAFF.

This clonotype was seen a few times. The V gene is TRBV14, the J gene TRBJ1-2, with D perhaps TRBD1 (6 bases). The CDR3 is 16 amino acids. CDR1 is SGHDN, CDR2 FVKESK, per germline. V was trimmed by 3 bases and J by 4 bases, leaving 18 bases between them. Here the CDR3 DNA reads TGTGCCAGCAGCCAGTTGGGACAAAGTCGGGCCTATGGCTACACCTTC. Its translation is CASSQLGQSRAYGYTF.

This clonotype came up a few times. This sequence joins TRBV13 and TRBJ1-3; a weak D match, TRBD1 (6 bases). The ends were cut back, 4 bases at V and 1 base at J, with 17 bases in the middle. CDR3 length: 17 residues. Germline V gene data show CDR1 as PRHDT and CDR2 as FYEKMQ (reference sequence). CDR3 DNA sequence: TGTGCCAGCAGCTCACTGAAACAGGGAACTTCTGGAAACACCATATATTTT. This sequence encodes CASSSLKQGTSGNTIYF.

This clonotype has a handful of counts. The V gene is TRBV7-8, the J gene TRBJ1-1; 7 bases align to TRBD1. The CDR3 is made up of 19 amino acids. CDR1 and CDR2 from the germline V gene are SGHVS and FQNEAQ. Trimming cost V 2 bases and J 0 bases; bases outside gene matches: 15. The CDR3 loop reads CASSLKSVVGTVMNTEAFF. As DNA, the CDR3 is TGTGCCAGCAGCTTAAAATCAGTCGTTGGGACAGTCATGAACACTGAAGCTTTCTTT.

The table lists this clonotype with a few counts. This chain links TRBV5-4 with TRBJ1-3; D uncertain. This CDR3 contains 13 residues. The V and J ends lost 1 base and 3 bases respectively, with 5 bases between them. The germline V gene encodes CDR1 SGHNT and CDR2 YYREEE (reference sequence). This CDR3 is CASSLLRGNTIYF. CDR3 nucleotide sequence: TGTGCCAGCAGCTTGTTACGTGGAAACACCATATATTTT.

The chain is built from TRBV29-1 and TRBJ2-7; 8 nucleotides match TRBD1. Germline V gene sequence: CDR1 SQVTM, CDR2 ANQGSEA. This CDR3 spans 13 amino acids. The V and J ends lost 5 bases and 2 bases, in that order; junction bases with no gene match: 5. CDR3 region: CSVIRTGTYEQYF. CDR3 DNA: TGCAGCGTTATTAGGACAGGGACCTACGAGCAGTACTTC.

The sample holds a few counts of this clonotype. This chain uses TRBV29-1 with TRBJ2-7; 12 bases are shared with TRBD1. Germline V gene lookup returns CDR1 SQVTM and CDR2 ANQGSEA. With V trimmed by 6 bases and J by 5 bases, 14 bases remained unmatched. This CDR3 has 16 amino acids. CDR3 protein: CSVRVGDRGLLDEQYF. Here the CDR3 DNA reads TGCAGCGTGCGAGTAGGGGACAGGGGGCTTTTGGACGAGCAGTACTTC.

This clonotype was counted only a few times. V and J are TRBV7-8 and TRBJ2-7; 7 bases map to TRBD1. V trimming: 1 base; J trimming: 6 bases; junction bases outside the gene matches: 6. This CDR3 contains 14 residues. Germline CDR1 SGHVS, CDR2 FQNEAQ. The CDR3 DNA is TGTGCCAGCAGCTTAGAGGGGGCAGGGGTCGAGCAGTACTTC. This codes for CASSLEGAGVEQYF. The full variable domain, with the rest looked up from reference TRBV7-8 and TRBJ2-7, is GAGVSQSPRYKVAKRGQDVALRCDPISGHVSLFWYQQALGQGPEFLTYFQNEAQLDKSGLPSDRFFAERPEGSVSTLKIQRTQQEDSAVYLCASSLEGAGVEQYFGPGTRLTVT.

This clonotype was detected a few times. V usage is TRBV20-1 and J usage is TRBJ1-2; possible D gene TRBD1, 5 bases. Trimming left V 1 base short and J 6 bases short, with 24 bases between. The CDR3 sequence is 17 residues long. Germline lookup yields CDR1 DFQATT and CDR2 SNEGSKA (reference sequence). The CDR3 is CSARVGSRAIFLDGYTF. DNA of the CDR3: TGCAGTGCTAGAGTGGGGAGCAGGGCGATTTTTTTGGATGGCTACACCTTC.